The clone carrying this TCR beta chain was seen only a few times. Each CDR3 protein gets one entry after TCRdb re-called the 5' RACE reads with MiXCR. The sample records about 20,000 distinct CDR3 sequences, around 20% being singletons. The sample originates from a study of spatial heterogeneity in lung cancer. Time point reported: sample taken at primary tumor resection. Unsorted samples of tumor, nontumor lung or frozen PBMC had their whole RNA sequenced. The CDR3 sequence is 8 residues long. Trimming removed 10 bases at V and 9 bases at J, with 7 bases between. The gene calls are TRBV23-1 and TRBJ2-7, with unresolved D. TRBV23-1 is recorded as an ORF, its role being uncertain. The material sequenced was PBMCs, taken at surgery. This sequence was found in a male donor with early-stage non-small cell lung cancer. The DNA of the CDR3 is TGCGCCATCCCGGGGCAGTACTTC. As protein: CAIPGQYF.